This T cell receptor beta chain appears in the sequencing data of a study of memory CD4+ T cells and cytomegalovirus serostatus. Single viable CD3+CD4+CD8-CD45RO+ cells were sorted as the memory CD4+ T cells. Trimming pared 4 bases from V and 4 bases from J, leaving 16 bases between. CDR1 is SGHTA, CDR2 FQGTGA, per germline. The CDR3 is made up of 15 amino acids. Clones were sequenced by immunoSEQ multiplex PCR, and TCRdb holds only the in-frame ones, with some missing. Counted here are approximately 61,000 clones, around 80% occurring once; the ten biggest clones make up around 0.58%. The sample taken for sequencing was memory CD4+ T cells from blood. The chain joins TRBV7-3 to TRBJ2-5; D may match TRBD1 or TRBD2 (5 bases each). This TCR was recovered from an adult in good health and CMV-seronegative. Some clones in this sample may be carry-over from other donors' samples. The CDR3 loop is CASSYTGTRVETQYF. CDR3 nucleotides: TGTGCCAGCAGCTACACCGGGACGCGGGTAGAGACCCAGTACTTC.